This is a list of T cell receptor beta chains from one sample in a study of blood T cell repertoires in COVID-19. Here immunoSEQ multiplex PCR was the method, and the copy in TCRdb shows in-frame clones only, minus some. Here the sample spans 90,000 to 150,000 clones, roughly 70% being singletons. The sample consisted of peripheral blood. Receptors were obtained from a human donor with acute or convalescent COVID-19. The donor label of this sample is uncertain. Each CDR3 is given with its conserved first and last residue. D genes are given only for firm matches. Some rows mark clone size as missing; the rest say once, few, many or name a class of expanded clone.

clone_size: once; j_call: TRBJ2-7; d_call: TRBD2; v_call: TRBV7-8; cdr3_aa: CASSFPRGNGFGYEQYF; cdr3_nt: TGTGCCAGCAGCTTTCCGCGGGGGAACGGCTTTGGCTACGAGCAGTACTTC
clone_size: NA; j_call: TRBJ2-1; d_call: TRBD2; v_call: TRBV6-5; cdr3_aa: CASRDTSGGRREQFF; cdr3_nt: TGTGCCAGCAGGGATACTAGCGGGGGTCGTCGGGAGCAGTTCTTC
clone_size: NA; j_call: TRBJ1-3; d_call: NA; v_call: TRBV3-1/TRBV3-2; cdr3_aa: CASSQGGTEGNTIYF; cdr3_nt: TGTGCCAGCAGCCAAGGAGGAACGGAGGGAAACACCATATATTTT
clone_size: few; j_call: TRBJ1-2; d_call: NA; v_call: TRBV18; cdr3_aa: CASSPVLRLYGYTF; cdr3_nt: TGTGCCAGCTCACCAGTATTAAGACTCTATGGCTACACCTTC
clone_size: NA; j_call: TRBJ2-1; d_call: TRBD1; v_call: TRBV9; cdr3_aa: CASSPGQAFMDEQFF; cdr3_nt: TGTGCCAGCAGCCCGGGACAGGCCTTTATGGATGAGCAGTTCTTC
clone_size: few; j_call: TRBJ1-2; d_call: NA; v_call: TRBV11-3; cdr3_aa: CASSDRGYGYTF; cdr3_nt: TGTGCCAGCAGCGACAGAGGCTATGGCTACACCTTC
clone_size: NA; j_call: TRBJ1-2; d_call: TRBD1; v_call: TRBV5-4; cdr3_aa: CASSLAGTGEYGYTF; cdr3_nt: TGTGCCAGCAGCTTGGCTGGGACAGGGGAATATGGCTACACCTTC
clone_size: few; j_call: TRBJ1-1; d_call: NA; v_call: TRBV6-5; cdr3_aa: CASTKGGGYEAFF; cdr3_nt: TGTGCCAGCACAAAGGGGGGGGGATATGAAGCTTTCTTT
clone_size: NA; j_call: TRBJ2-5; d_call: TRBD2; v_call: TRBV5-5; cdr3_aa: CASSLSLAGVQETQYF; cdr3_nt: TGTGCCAGCAGCTTGTCACTAGCGGGGGTCCAAGAGACCCAGTACTTC
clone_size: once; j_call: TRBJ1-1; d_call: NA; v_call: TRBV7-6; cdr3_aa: CASSLVPGGDTEAFF; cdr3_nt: TGTGCCAGCAGCTTAGTACCGGGGGGCGACACTGAAGCTTTCTTT
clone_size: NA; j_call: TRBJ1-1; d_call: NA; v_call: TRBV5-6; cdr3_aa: CASSLGGSNTEAFF; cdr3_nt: TGTGCCAGCAGCTTGGGCGGATCGAACACTGAAGCTTTCTTT
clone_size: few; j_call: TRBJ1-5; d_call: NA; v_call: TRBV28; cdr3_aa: CASSTPFRANQPQHF; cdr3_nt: TGTGCCAGCAGCACCCCCTTCCGCGCCAATCAGCCCCAGCATTTT
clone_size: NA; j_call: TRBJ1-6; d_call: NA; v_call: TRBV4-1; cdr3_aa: CASSQVDLGALHF; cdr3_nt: TGCGCCAGCAGCCAAGTAGACCTCGGGGCCCTCCACTTT
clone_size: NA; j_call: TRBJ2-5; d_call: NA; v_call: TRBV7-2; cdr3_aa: CASTFAGLQETQYF; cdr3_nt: TGTGCCAGCACCTTTGCGGGCCTTCAAGAGACCCAGTACTTC
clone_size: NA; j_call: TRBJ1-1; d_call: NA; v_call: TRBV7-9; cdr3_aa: CASSLVGLGGTEAFF; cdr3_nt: TGTGCCAGCAGCTTAGTGGGGCTAGGCGGCACTGAAGCTTTCTTT
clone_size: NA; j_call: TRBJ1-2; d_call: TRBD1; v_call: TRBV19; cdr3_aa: CASSNRGQDGYTF; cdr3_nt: TGTGCCAGTAGTAACAGGGGGCAGGATGGCTACACCTTC
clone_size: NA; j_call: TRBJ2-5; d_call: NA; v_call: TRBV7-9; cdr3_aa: CASSWGGRSRETQYF; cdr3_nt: TGTGCCAGCAGCTGGGGGGGCAGATCGAGAGAGACCCAGTACTTC
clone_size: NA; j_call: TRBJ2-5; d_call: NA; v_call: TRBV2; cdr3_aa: CANNRDIGGTEQETQYF; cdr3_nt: TGTGCCAACAACCGGGACATCGGTGGGACCGAACAAGAGACCCAGTACTTC
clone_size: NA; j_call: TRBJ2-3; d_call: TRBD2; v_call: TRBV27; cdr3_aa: CASSSGLAADTQYF; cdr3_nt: TGTGCCAGCAGTTCTGGACTAGCCGCAGATACGCAGTATTTT
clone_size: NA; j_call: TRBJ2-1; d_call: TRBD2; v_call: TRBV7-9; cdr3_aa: CASSLRTSGGAYNEQFF; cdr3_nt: TGTGCCAGCAGCTTACGGACTAGCGGGGGGGCATACAATGAGCAGTTCTTC
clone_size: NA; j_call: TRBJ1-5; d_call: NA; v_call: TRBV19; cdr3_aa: CASSIGSQPQHF; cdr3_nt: TGTGCCAGTAGTATAGGGAGTCAGCCCCAGCATTTT
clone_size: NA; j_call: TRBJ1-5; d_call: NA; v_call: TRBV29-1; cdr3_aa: CSVGEVRPGYGPQHF; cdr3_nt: TGCAGCGTTGGGGAGGTCAGGCCTGGCTATGGGCCCCAGCATTTT
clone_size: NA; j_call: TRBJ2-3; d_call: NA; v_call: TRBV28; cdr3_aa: CATMSLPRTDTQYF; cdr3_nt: TGTGCCACCATGTCCCTACCGCGCACAGATACGCAGTATTTT
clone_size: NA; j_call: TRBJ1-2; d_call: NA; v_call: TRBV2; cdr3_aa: CASSPWTPNYGYTF; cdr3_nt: TGTGCCAGCAGTCCCTGGACACCCAACTATGGCTACACCTTC
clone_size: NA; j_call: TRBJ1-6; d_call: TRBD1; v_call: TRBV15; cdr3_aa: CATRDRGNSPLHF; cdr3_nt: TGTGCCACCAGGGACAGGGGGAACTCACCCCTCCACTTT
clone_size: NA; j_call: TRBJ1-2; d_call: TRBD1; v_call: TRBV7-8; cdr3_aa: CASSFVQGDGGYTF; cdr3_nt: TGTGCCAGCAGCTTTGTACAGGGGGATGGGGGCTACACCTTC
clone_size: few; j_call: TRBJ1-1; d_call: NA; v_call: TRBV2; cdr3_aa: CASRTPQGLPEAFF; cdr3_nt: TGTGCCAGCAGGACCCCCCAGGGTCTCCCTGAAGCTTTCTTT
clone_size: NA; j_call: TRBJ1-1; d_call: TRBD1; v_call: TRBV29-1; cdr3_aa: CSVVLTGLYTEAFF; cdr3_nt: TGCAGCGTTGTTTTGACAGGGCTTTACACTGAAGCTTTCTTT
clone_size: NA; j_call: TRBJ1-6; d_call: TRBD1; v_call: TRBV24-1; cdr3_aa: CATTTGQRSSYNSPLHF; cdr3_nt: TGTGCCACGACGACGGGACAGAGAAGCTCCTATAATTCACCCCTCCACTTT
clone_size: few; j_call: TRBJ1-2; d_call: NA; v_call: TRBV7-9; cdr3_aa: CASSSLRTPNYGYTF; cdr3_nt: TGTGCCAGCAGCTCCCTGAGGACACCTAACTATGGCTACACCTTC
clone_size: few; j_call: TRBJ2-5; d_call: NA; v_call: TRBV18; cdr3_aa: CASSPLPGGGETQYF; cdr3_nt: TGTGCCAGCTCACCTCTTCCGGGGGGCGGTGAGACCCAGTACTTC
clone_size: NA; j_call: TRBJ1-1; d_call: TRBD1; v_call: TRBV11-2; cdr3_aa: CASSRATGARAEAFF; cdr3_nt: TGTGCCAGCAGCCGAGCGACAGGGGCCCGGGCTGAAGCTTTCTTT
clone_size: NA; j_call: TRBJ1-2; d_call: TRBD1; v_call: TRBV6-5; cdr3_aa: CASSYPQGAEGYTF; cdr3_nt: TGTGCCAGCAGTTACCCCCAGGGGGCAGAGGGCTACACCTTC
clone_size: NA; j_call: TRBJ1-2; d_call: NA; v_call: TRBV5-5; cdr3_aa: CASSLDRPGYTF; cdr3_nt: TGTGCCAGCAGCTTGGACAGGCCCGGCTACACCTTC
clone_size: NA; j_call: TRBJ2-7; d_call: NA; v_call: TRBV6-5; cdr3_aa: CASTPGGVSYEQYF; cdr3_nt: TGTGCCAGCACCCCCGGAGGGGTCTCCTACGAGCAGTACTTC
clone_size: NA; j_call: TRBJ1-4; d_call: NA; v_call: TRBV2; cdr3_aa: CASVTGWANEKLFF; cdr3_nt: TGTGCCAGCGTAACAGGGTGGGCTAATGAAAAACTGTTTTTT
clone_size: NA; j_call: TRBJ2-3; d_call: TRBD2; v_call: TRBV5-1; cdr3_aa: CASSFLAGSDTQYF; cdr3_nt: TGCGCCAGCAGCTTCCTAGCGGGGTCAGATACGCAGTATTTT
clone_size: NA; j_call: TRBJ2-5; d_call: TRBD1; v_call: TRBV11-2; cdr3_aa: CASSLTTGLDQYF; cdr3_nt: TGTGCCAGCAGCCTAACGACAGGGTTGGACCAGTACTTC
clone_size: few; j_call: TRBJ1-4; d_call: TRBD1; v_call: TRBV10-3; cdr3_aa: CAIRRGQATNEKLFF; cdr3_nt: TGTGCCATCAGGAGGGGGCAGGCGACTAATGAAAAACTGTTTTTT
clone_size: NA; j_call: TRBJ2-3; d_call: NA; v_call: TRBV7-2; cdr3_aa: CASSFELFADTQYF; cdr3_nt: TGTGCCAGCAGCTTCGAACTTTTTGCAGATACGCAGTATTTT
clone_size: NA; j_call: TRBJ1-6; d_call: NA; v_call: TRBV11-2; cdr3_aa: CASSYMGQGHQPEGLNSPLHF; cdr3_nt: TGTGCCAGCAGTTATATGGGTCAGGGACATCAACCCGAGGGGCTTAATTCACCCCTCCACTTT
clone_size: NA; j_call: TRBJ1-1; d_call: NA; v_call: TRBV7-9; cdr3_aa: CASSLRGANTEAFF; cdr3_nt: TGTGCCAGCAGCTTACGGGGAGCGAACACTGAAGCTTTCTTT
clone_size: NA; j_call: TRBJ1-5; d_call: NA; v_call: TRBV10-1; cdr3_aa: CASQAGVGQPQHF; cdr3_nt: TGCGCCAGCCAAGCAGGGGTGGGCCAGCCCCAGCATTTT
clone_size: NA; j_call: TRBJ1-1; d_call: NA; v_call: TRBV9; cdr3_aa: CASSVDGQEAFF; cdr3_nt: TGTGCCAGCAGCGTAGACGGACAGGAAGCTTTCTTT
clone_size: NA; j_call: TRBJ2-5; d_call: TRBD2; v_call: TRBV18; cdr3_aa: CASSPPGLAGFAETQYF; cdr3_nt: TGTGCCAGCTCACCACCAGGACTAGCGGGTTTCGCTGAGACCCAGTACTTC
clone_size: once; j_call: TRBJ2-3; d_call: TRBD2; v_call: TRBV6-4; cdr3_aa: CASSDYGGSTDTQYF; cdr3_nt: TGTGCCAGCAGTGATTACGGGGGGAGCACAGATACGCAGTATTTT
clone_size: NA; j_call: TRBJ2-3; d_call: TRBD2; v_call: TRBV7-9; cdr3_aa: CASSQETLAGGSTDTQYF; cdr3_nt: TGTGCCAGCAGCCAAGAAACACTAGCGGGGGGCAGCACAGATACGCAGTATTTT
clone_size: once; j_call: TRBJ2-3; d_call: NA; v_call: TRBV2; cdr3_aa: CASITSAGPVSTQYF; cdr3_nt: TGTGCCAGCATTACTTCTGCGGGGCCAGTTTCTACGCAGTATTTT
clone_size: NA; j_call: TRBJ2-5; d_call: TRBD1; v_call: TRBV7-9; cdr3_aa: CASSLQGALETQYF; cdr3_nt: TGTGCCAGCAGCTTACAGGGGGCTCTGGAGACCCAGTACTTC
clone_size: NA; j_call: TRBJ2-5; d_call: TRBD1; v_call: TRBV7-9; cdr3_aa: CASSPGQTWGTQYF; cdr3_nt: TGTGCCAGCAGCCCGGGACAGACCTGGGGGACCCAGTACTTC
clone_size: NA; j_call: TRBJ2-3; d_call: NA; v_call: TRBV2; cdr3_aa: CASSDIGTRDTQYF; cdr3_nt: TGTGCCAGCAGTGACATCGGGACAAGAGATACGCAGTATTTT
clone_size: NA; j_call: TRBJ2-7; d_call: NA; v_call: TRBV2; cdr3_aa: CASTGTRSYEQYF; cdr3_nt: TGTGCCAGCACCGGGACTCGTTCCTACGAGCAGTACTTC
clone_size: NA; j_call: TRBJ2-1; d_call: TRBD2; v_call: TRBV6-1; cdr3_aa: CASNELPGVAGEYNEQFF; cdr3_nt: TGTGCCAGCAATGAACTCCCCGGAGTAGCGGGGGAGTACAATGAGCAGTTCTTC
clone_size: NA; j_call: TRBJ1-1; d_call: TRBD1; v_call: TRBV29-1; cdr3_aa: CSAGPSDRLTEAFF; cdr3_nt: TGCAGCGCCGGGCCCTCGGACAGGCTCACTGAAGCTTTCTTT
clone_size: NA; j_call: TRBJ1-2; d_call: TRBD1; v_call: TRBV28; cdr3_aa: CASSPWTGPNYGYTF; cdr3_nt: TGTGCCAGCAGCCCTTGGACAGGCCCGAACTATGGCTACACCTTC